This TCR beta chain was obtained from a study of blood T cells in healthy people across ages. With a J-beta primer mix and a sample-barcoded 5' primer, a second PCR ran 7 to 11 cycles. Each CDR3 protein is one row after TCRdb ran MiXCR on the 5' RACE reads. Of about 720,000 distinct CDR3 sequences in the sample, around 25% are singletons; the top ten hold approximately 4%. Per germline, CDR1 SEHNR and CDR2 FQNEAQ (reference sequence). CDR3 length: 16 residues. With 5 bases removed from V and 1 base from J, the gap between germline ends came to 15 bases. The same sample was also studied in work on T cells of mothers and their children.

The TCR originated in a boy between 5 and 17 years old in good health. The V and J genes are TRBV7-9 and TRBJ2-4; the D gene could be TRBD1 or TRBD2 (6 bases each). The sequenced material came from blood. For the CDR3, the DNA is TGTGCCAGCAGCCAAGGGGGGAGCGTGGCCAAAAACATTCAGTACTTC. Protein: CASSQGGSVAKNIQYF.